This is a list of T cell receptor beta chains from one sample in a study of blood T cell repertoires in COVID-19. Clones were read by immunoSEQ multiplex PCR, and TCRdb kept only the in-frame ones, dropping some. In the table there are under 200,000 clones, 86% of which are singletons. Sequencing was performed on peripheral blood. The receptor source for this set is a man aged 55 to 70 with acute or convalescent COVID-19. CDR3s include the opening cysteine and the closing phenylalanine or tryptophan. Each record gives: V gene, D gene, clone size, J gene, CDR3 DNA, CDR3 protein. D genes are given only for firm matches. Rows give clone size only sometimes, using once, few, many, or a class for an expanded clone.

v_gene: TRBV27; d_gene: NA; abundance: NA; j_gene: TRBJ1-2; CDR3nt: TGTGCCAGCAGTTTTCGGGGCTATGGCTACACCTTC; CDR3aa: CASSFRGYGYTF
v_gene: TRBV2; d_gene: TRBD1; abundance: NA; j_gene: TRBJ2-7; CDR3nt: TGTGCCAGCAGTGTAGACAGGGCCTCCTACGAGCAGTACTTC; CDR3aa: CASSVDRASYEQYF
v_gene: TRBV5-1; d_gene: TRBD2; abundance: NA; j_gene: TRBJ2-3; CDR3nt: TGCGCCAGCAGTCGGGCGGCCAGCGGGAGGTTCGATACGCAGTATTTT; CDR3aa: CASSRAASGRFDTQYF
v_gene: TRBV9; d_gene: NA; abundance: NA; j_gene: TRBJ2-7; CDR3nt: TGTGCCAGCAGCGTAGACCGTGGCGGGAACTACGAGCAGTACTTC; CDR3aa: CASSVDRGGNYEQYF
v_gene: TRBV29-1; d_gene: NA; abundance: NA; j_gene: TRBJ2-1; CDR3nt: TGCAGCGTCGAGGGGGACACGGATGAGCAGTTCTTC; CDR3aa: CSVEGDTDEQFF
v_gene: TRBV5-6; d_gene: TRBD1; abundance: NA; j_gene: TRBJ1-2; CDR3nt: TGTGCCAGCAGCTGGGGGAACCGGGACAGTAATTTTAATGGCTACACCTTC; CDR3aa: CASSWGNRDSNFNGYTF
v_gene: TRBV13; d_gene: NA; abundance: few; j_gene: TRBJ1-1; CDR3nt: TGTGCCAGCAGCTTATTTGGGGGGTTTGGTTCGGAGACTGAAGCTTTCTTT; CDR3aa: CASSLFGGFGSETEAFF
v_gene: TRBV19; d_gene: NA; abundance: few; j_gene: TRBJ2-2; CDR3nt: TGTGCCAGTAGTATTGTAGGGGCAACCGGGGAGCTGTTTTTT; CDR3aa: CASSIVGATGELFF
v_gene: TRBV28; d_gene: NA; abundance: NA; j_gene: TRBJ1-2; CDR3nt: TGTGCCAGCTTGCGAACCGGGACAAACTATGGCTACACCTTC; CDR3aa: CASLRTGTNYGYTF
v_gene: TRBV30; d_gene: NA; abundance: NA; j_gene: TRBJ1-5; CDR3nt: TGTGCCTGGGCGGCCGGCGGGGGACAGCCCCAGCATTTT; CDR3aa: CAWAAGGGQPQHF
v_gene: TRBV29-1; d_gene: TRBD1; abundance: NA; j_gene: TRBJ1-2; CDR3nt: TGCAGCGTTGAAGGTAGCGACAGGGCGAGAGCGGAGGGCTACACCTTC; CDR3aa: CSVEGSDRARAEGYTF
v_gene: TRBV28; d_gene: TRBD2; abundance: NA; j_gene: TRBJ2-3; CDR3nt: TGTGCCAGCAGTTTAGGGACCCTGGCGGGAGGGTGGCTAGATACGCAGTATTTT; CDR3aa: CASSLGTLAGGWLDTQYF
v_gene: TRBV19; d_gene: NA; abundance: NA; j_gene: TRBJ1-2; CDR3nt: TGTGCCAGTAGTGTGGCGGAGATAGATGGCTACACCTTC; CDR3aa: CASSVAEIDGYTF
v_gene: TRBV30; d_gene: NA; abundance: once; j_gene: TRBJ1-6; CDR3nt: TGTGCCTGGAGTGTTAGTGGGGCGAATTCACCCCTCCACTTT; CDR3aa: CAWSVSGANSPLHF
v_gene: TRBV27; d_gene: TRBD1; abundance: NA; j_gene: TRBJ2-5; CDR3nt: TGTGCCAGCAGTTACGGGACAGGGAGAGGGGAGACCCAGTACTTC; CDR3aa: CASSYGTGRGETQYF
v_gene: TRBV6-6; d_gene: TRBD2; abundance: NA; j_gene: TRBJ2-2; CDR3nt: TGTGCCAGCAGCAACCGAGCGGGAGGGCACACCGGGGAGCTGTTTTTT; CDR3aa: CASSNRAGGHTGELFF
v_gene: TRBV5-1; d_gene: NA; abundance: NA; j_gene: TRBJ1-2; CDR3nt: TGCGCCAGCAGCTTGGAGCTCCTTAACTATGGCTACACCTTC; CDR3aa: CASSLELLNYGYTF
v_gene: TRBV11-3; d_gene: TRBD2; abundance: NA; j_gene: TRBJ2-1; CDR3nt: TGTGCCAGCAGCTTCGGGAGGAACAATGAGCAGTTCTTC; CDR3aa: CASSFGRNNEQFF
v_gene: TRBV28; d_gene: TRBD1; abundance: NA; j_gene: TRBJ1-4; CDR3nt: TGTGCCAGCAGCCCTGGACAGGGAAGCGAAAAACTGTTTTTT; CDR3aa: CASSPGQGSEKLFF
v_gene: TRBV28; d_gene: NA; abundance: NA; j_gene: TRBJ1-2; CDR3nt: TGTGCCAGCGGCGGACAGCACTATGGCTACACCTTC; CDR3aa: CASGGQHYGYTF
v_gene: TRBV28; d_gene: TRBD1; abundance: NA; j_gene: TRBJ1-4; CDR3nt: TGTGCCAGCGGGTCTGACAGGGGACGGGAAAAACTGTTTTTT; CDR3aa: CASGSDRGREKLFF
v_gene: TRBV28; d_gene: NA; abundance: NA; j_gene: TRBJ2-1; CDR3nt: TGTGCCAGCAGGACCGGAGGGTTTGGGGCCGGCAATGAGCAGTTCTTC; CDR3aa: CASRTGGFGAGNEQFF
v_gene: TRBV6-5; d_gene: TRBD1; abundance: once; j_gene: TRBJ2-5; CDR3nt: TGTGCCAGCAAACAGGGGGCCCTCGAAGAGACCCAGTACTTC; CDR3aa: CASKQGALEETQYF
v_gene: TRBV4-2; d_gene: NA; abundance: NA; j_gene: TRBJ2-1; CDR3nt: TGTGCCAGCAGCCCACTCCAGGATGAGCAGTTCTTC; CDR3aa: CASSPLQDEQFF
v_gene: TRBV10-3; d_gene: NA; abundance: NA; j_gene: TRBJ1-5; CDR3nt: TGTGCCATCAACGGACAGAGCAATCAGCCCCAGCATTTT; CDR3aa: CAINGQSNQPQHF
v_gene: TRBV5-1; d_gene: NA; abundance: NA; j_gene: TRBJ1-1; CDR3nt: TGCGCCAGCAGAAGCAGCGGGGCCACTGAAGCTTTCTTT; CDR3aa: CASRSSGATEAFF
v_gene: TRBV2; d_gene: TRBD1; abundance: NA; j_gene: TRBJ1-2; CDR3nt: TGTGCCAGCAGTGGACAGGGGGCTATCGACACCTTC; CDR3aa: CASSGQGAIDTF
v_gene: TRBV30; d_gene: TRBD1; abundance: NA; j_gene: TRBJ2-7; CDR3nt: TGTGCCTGGACTGGACAGGGAATTCCCGAGCAGTACTTC; CDR3aa: CAWTGQGIPEQYF
v_gene: TRBV24-1; d_gene: TRBD1; abundance: NA; j_gene: TRBJ1-1; CDR3nt: TGTGCCACCAGTGATGGGGGACAGGGAGGAAGGACTGAAGCTTTCTTT; CDR3aa: CATSDGGQGGRTEAFF
v_gene: TRBV27; d_gene: NA; abundance: NA; j_gene: TRBJ1-2; CDR3nt: TGTGCCAGCAGCTCCCTTAACTATGGCTACACCTTC; CDR3aa: CASSSLNYGYTF
v_gene: TRBV5-1; d_gene: TRBD2; abundance: NA; j_gene: TRBJ2-7; CDR3nt: TGCGCCAGCAGCTTGGAGACTAGCGGGAGACCCCGCTCCTACGAGCAGTACTTC; CDR3aa: CASSLETSGRPRSYEQYF
v_gene: TRBV3-1/TRBV3-2; d_gene: NA; abundance: NA; j_gene: TRBJ2-7; CDR3nt: TGTGCCAGCAGCCAAGATCCCAGGGAGCAGTACTTC; CDR3aa: CASSQDPREQYF
v_gene: TRBV5-1; d_gene: NA; abundance: once; j_gene: TRBJ1-4; CDR3nt: TGCGCCAGCAGCTTGGATGTTAGAGATGAAAAACTGTTTTTT; CDR3aa: CASSLDVRDEKLFF
v_gene: TRBV2; d_gene: NA; abundance: once; j_gene: TRBJ2-7; CDR3nt: TGTGCCAGCAGTGAAGACAGGGTCTACGAGCAGTACTTC; CDR3aa: CASSEDRVYEQYF
v_gene: TRBV28; d_gene: TRBD1; abundance: NA; j_gene: TRBJ1-1; CDR3nt: TGTGCCAGCAGTTTAATTTCGGCAGGGGGCAGGAACACTGAAGCTTTCTTT; CDR3aa: CASSLISAGGRNTEAFF
v_gene: TRBV5-5; d_gene: NA; abundance: NA; j_gene: TRBJ1-1; CDR3nt: TGTGCCAGCAGCTTCAGCGAGGGCACTGAAGCTTTCTTT; CDR3aa: CASSFSEGTEAFF
v_gene: TRBV19; d_gene: TRBD1; abundance: NA; j_gene: TRBJ1-2; CDR3nt: TGTGCCAGTAGTACCTCACAGGGGGCGAGGGGCTACACCTTC; CDR3aa: CASSTSQGARGYTF
v_gene: TRBV2; d_gene: TRBD1; abundance: NA; j_gene: TRBJ2-7; CDR3nt: TGTGCCAGCAGGCCCGGGACAGTCTACGAGCAGTACTTC; CDR3aa: CASRPGTVYEQYF
v_gene: TRBV2; d_gene: NA; abundance: NA; j_gene: TRBJ1-1; CDR3nt: TGTGCCAGCAGTGGGGGCTTATGGTCTGAAGCTTTCTTT; CDR3aa: CASSGGLWSEAFF
v_gene: TRBV15; d_gene: NA; abundance: NA; j_gene: TRBJ2-1; CDR3nt: TGTGCCACCAGCAGAGGAGGAACCCTCGACAATGAGCAGTTCTTC; CDR3aa: CATSRGGTLDNEQFF
v_gene: TRBV19; d_gene: TRBD2; abundance: NA; j_gene: TRBJ2-1; CDR3nt: TGTGCCAGTAGTAATCCCGGGACTAGCGGGACGTACAATGAGCAGTTCTTC; CDR3aa: CASSNPGTSGTYNEQFF
v_gene: TRBV18; d_gene: NA; abundance: NA; j_gene: TRBJ1-5; CDR3nt: TGTGCCAGCTCACCACCCGGTAGCAATCAGCCCCAGCATTTT; CDR3aa: CASSPPGSNQPQHF
v_gene: TRBV18; d_gene: NA; abundance: once; j_gene: TRBJ1-1; CDR3nt: TGTGCCAGCTCACCTTCTCGGGTTTTGAACACTGAAGCTTTCTTT; CDR3aa: CASSPSRVLNTEAFF
v_gene: TRBV7-8; d_gene: TRBD1; abundance: NA; j_gene: TRBJ2-7; CDR3nt: TGTGCCAGCAGCTATAGGACAGGGACGTACGAGCAGTACTTC; CDR3aa: CASSYRTGTYEQYF
v_gene: TRBV10-1; d_gene: NA; abundance: few; j_gene: TRBJ1-1; CDR3nt: TGCGCCAGCAGCCCCAGAGGGGGAACTTTAAACACTGAAGCTTTCTTT; CDR3aa: CASSPRGGTLNTEAFF
v_gene: TRBV5-8; d_gene: NA; abundance: NA; j_gene: TRBJ2-7; CDR3nt: TGTGCCGGAGGGGGCGGGACTGACTTCGGCTACGAGCAGTACTTC; CDR3aa: CAGGGGTDFGYEQYF
v_gene: TRBV24-1; d_gene: NA; abundance: NA; j_gene: TRBJ1-2; CDR3nt: TGTGCCACCAGTGATCCCTGGACGGGAGGCTACACCTTC; CDR3aa: CATSDPWTGGYTF
v_gene: TRBV19; d_gene: NA; abundance: NA; j_gene: TRBJ2-7; CDR3nt: TGTGCCAGTAGCATGTCGGGAGTCGTGTACGAGCAGTACTTC; CDR3aa: CASSMSGVVYEQYF